Below, 27 T cell receptor beta chains from the same sample are listed, as sequenced in a study of T cell changes during pregnancy in multiple sclerosis. The table came from immunoSEQ multiplex PCR; TCRdb's copy has only in-frame clones and leaves some out. Of 99,000 or so clones in the sample, approximately 95% are singletons; the top ten hold 0.99%. The sample consisted of peripheral blood, taken after pregnancy. These receptors came from a female donor with multiple sclerosis, enrolled in a pregnancy study.

The genes are TRBV6-1 and TRBJ2-3, with a weak D call TRBD2 (6 bases). Germline CDR1 and CDR2: MNHNS and SASEGT. V lost 0 bases to trimming and J lost 2 bases, with 21 bases between them. CDR3 size: 19 residues. In DNA form, the CDR3 reads TGTGCCAGCAGTGAAGCGGTCGCGGGGAGAATCTCGATCACAGATACGCAGTATTTT. Protein product: CASSEAVAGRISITDTQYF.

The CDR3 nucleotides are TGCGCCAGCAGCGAAGCAGGGGGTCAAGGCTACACCTTC. This codes for CASSEAGGQGYTF. The chain couples TRBV5-1 to TRBJ1-2, with TRBD1 identical over 7 bases. CDR3 size: 13 residues. V was clipped by 4 bases and J by 8 bases; unmatched bases: 8. The germline V gene encodes CDR1 SGHRS and CDR2 YFSETQ.

This chain links TRBV29-1 with TRBJ2-3; tentatively, D is TRBD1 (6 bases). CDR3 size: 13 residues. Germline V gene data show CDR1 as SQVTM and CDR2 as ANQGSEA. V was clipped by 1 base and J by 4 bases, with 9 bases between them. CDR3 residues: CSVEGTAPDTQYF. The CDR3 bases are TGCAGCGTTGAAGGGACAGCTCCAGATACGCAGTATTTT.

The chain couples TRBV11-2 to TRBJ2-3; perhaps TRBD2 as D (6 bases). V was cut by 3 bases and J by 5 bases, with 24 bases left in between. This CDR3 contains 18 residues. Per the germline V gene, CDR1 is SGHAT and CDR2 is FQNNGV. The CDR3, as DNA: TGTGCCAGCAGCTTTCACCCCCGGGGCGGGGCGGAAAAAGATACGCAGTATTTT. Translated: CASSFHPRGGAEKDTQYF.

The chain links TRBV7-8 to TRBJ2-3; a possible D gene is TRBD2 (6 bases). Per germline, CDR1 SGHVS and CDR2 FQNEAQ. V lost 3 bases and J 0 bases, leaving 7 bases between the germline ends. The CDR3 loop spans 14 amino acids. The CDR3 DNA reads as TGTGCCAGCAGCTTGCGGGATAGCACAGATACGCAGTATTTT. This encodes CASSLRDSTDTQYF.

This chain connects TRBV28 to TRBJ1-1; 8 positions match TRBD1. V dropped 5 bases and J dropped 1; count of bases not matched to a gene: 6. Germline CDR1 is MDHEN and CDR2 is SYDVKM. The CDR3 consists of 15 residues. The CDR3 coding sequence is TGTGCCAGCAGTCCCAGGACAGGGCAGAACACTGAAGCTTTCTTT. This encodes CASSPRTGQNTEAFF.

This clone has just one count. The chain joins TRBV4-1 to TRBJ2-2, with a possible D match to TRBD2 (7 bases). Germline values: CDR1 MGHRA, CDR2 YSYEKL. Deletions cut 4 bases from V and 2 bases from J, with 17 bases between. CDR3 length: 17 amino acids. The CDR3 bases are TGCGCCAGCAGCCCAAGAGGGGGGGCACCAAACACCGGGGAGCTGTTTTTT. This gives the protein CASSPRGGAPNTGELFF.

The chain carries TRBV9 and TRBJ1-1, with TRBD1 identical over 10 bases. The ends lost 3 bases at V and 12 bases at J; junction bases unmatched: 5. Germline values: CDR1 SGDLS, CDR2 YYNGEE. The CDR3 totals 12 residues. CDR3 bases: TGTGCCAGCAGCGCGGACAGGGGGAGTCCTTTCTTT. Translated, it gives CASSADRGSPFF.

This clone was observed a single time. V usage is TRBV7-2 and J usage is TRBJ1-5; no clear D gene. Germline V gene sequence: CDR1 SGHTA, CDR2 FQGNSA. CDR3 length: 12 residues. V gave up 2 bases and J gave up 4 bases, with 3 bases separating them. CDR3 loop: CASSLPNQPQHF. For the CDR3, the DNA is TGTGCCAGCAGCTTACCAAATCAGCCCCAGCATTTT.

The chain employs TRBV12-1 and TRBJ1-2. TRBV12-1 is reported as a pseudogene. The CDR3 sequence is 13 residues long. As DNA, the CDR3 is TGTGCCAGCAGCTTGGGCGGGTTCTATGGCTACACCTTC. Protein sequence: CASSLGGFYGYTF.

This chain links TRBV27 with TRBJ2-1, with D perhaps matching TRBD1 (6 bases). Germline V gene lookup returns CDR1 MNHEY and CDR2 SMNVEV (reference sequence). The CDR3 runs 17 residues. V shed 4 bases and J shed 0 bases, with 16 bases lying between them. The CDR3 sequence is CASSSRTDISSYNEQFF. CDR3 coding DNA: TGTGCCAGCAGTTCCCGGACAGATATAAGCTCCTACAATGAGCAGTTCTTC.

The chain joins TRBV7-9 to TRBJ2-7, with D possibly TRBD1 on 5 matching bases. Germline V lookup: CDR1 SEHNR, CDR2 FQNEAQ (reference sequence). This CDR3 region has 15 residues. With 4 bases removed from V and 1 base from J, the gap between germline ends came to 14 bases. CDR3 sequence (DNA): TGTGCCAGCAGCTCAGGGTTCCTCTATTCCTACGAGCAGTACTTC. Its translation is CASSSGFLYSYEQYF.

J is TRBJ1-1 and V is TRBV27, with TRBD1 as a possible D gene (5 bases). The CDR3 is made up of 13 amino acids. Germline V lookup: CDR1 MNHEY, CDR2 SMNVEV (reference sequence). V lost 1 base and J lost 4, with 7 bases in between. The CDR3 nucleotides read TGTGCCAGCAGTTTATACGGGGGCACTGAAGCTTTCTTT. This gives the protein CASSLYGGTEAFF.

The chain combines TRBV27 with TRBJ1-2; unclear D gene. The germline CDR1 and CDR2 sequences are MNHEY and SMNVEV (reference sequence). The CDR3 is made up of 13 amino acids. Trimming took off 5 bases at V and 8 bases at J, with 15 bases between the two ends. The CDR3 sequence is CASSPKPSGGYTF. In DNA form, the CDR3 reads TGTGCCAGCAGTCCGAAACCTTCGGGGGGCTACACCTTC.

This chain connects TRBV19 to TRBJ2-1, with 8 bases that match TRBD2. With 5 bases clipped from V and 2 bases from J, the junction kept 2 bases outside the gene matches. Germline V gene sequence: CDR1 LNHDA, CDR2 SQIVND (reference sequence). The CDR3 is 14 amino acids. CDR3 region: CASSAGGTYNEQFF. CDR3 nucleotide sequence: TGTGCCAGTAGTGCGGGAGGCACCTACAATGAGCAGTTCTTC.

The rearrangement links TRBV7-6 to TRBJ2-7; possible D gene TRBD2, 6 bases. CDR3 length: 12 amino acids. Germline V CDR1 and CDR2: SGHVS, FNYEAQ. Trimming took off 4 bases at V and 5 bases at J, with 9 bases between the two ends. CDR3 in amino acids: CASSSRGDEQYF. As DNA, the CDR3 is TGTGCCAGCAGCTCCCGCGGGGACGAGCAGTACTTC. The full variable domain, in which reference TRBV7-6 and TRBJ2-7 provide the parts outside the CDR3, is GAGVSQSPRYKVTKRGQDVALRCDPISGHVSLYWYRQALGQGPEFLTYFNYEAQQDKSGLPNDRFSAERPEGSISTLTIQRTEQRDSAMYRCASSSRGDEQYFGPGTRLTVT.

CDR3 bases: TGCGCCAGCAGCCAAGCACAGCTCGACTACGAGCAGTACTTC. It encodes CASSQAQLDYEQYF. This chain links TRBV4-1 with TRBJ2-7; D is ambiguous. The germline gives CDR1 MGHRA, CDR2 YSYEKL. This CDR3 contains 14 residues. V lost 1 base and J lost 3, with 10 bases in between.

This chain links TRBV11-2 with TRBJ2-7, with 8 bases lining up with TRBD2. This CDR3 is 13 amino acids long. Germline V gene data show CDR1 as SGHAT and CDR2 as FQNNGV. V gave up 3 bases and J gave up 6 bases; unmatched junction bases: 4. CDR3 DNA sequence: TGTGCCAGCAGCTTGGGGACTAGAGGCGAGCAGTACTTC. Translating it yields CASSLGTRGEQYF.

The V and J genes are TRBV7-8 and TRBJ2-1, with TRBD2 matching 12 bases. CDR3 length equals 16 residues. J lost 6 bases, V lost 5 bases, and 8 bases had no gene match. Germline CDR1 is SGHVS and CDR2 is FQNEAQ. CDR3 DNA: TGTGCCAGCAGCCCCGGACTAGCGGGATGGGGCAATGAGCAGTTCTTC. The encoded protein is CASSPGLAGWGNEQFF. The entire variable domain, with the rest obtained from reference TRBV7-8 and TRBJ2-1, is as follows: GAGVSQSPRYKVAKRGQDVALRCDPISGHVSLFWYQQALGQGPEFLTYFQNEAQLDKSGLPSDRFFAERPEGSVSTLKIQRTQQEDSAVYLCASSPGLAGWGNEQFFGPGTRLTVL.

V and J are TRBV11-3 and TRBJ1-1; D not resolved. CDR1 and CDR2 from the germline V gene are SGHNT and YENEEA. This CDR3 contains 13 residues. V lost 0 bases, J lost 7 bases, and 9 bases lay in between. The CDR3 bases are TGTGCCAGCAGCTTAGATTGGTATAGTGAAGCTTTCTTT. Translation: CASSLDWYSEAFF. The full variable domain, in which reference TRBV11-3 and TRBJ1-1 provide the parts outside the CDR3, is EAGVVQSPRYKIIEKKQPVAFWCNPISGHNTLYWYLQNLGQGPELLIRYENEEAVDDSQLPKDRFSAERLKGVDSTLKIQPAELGDSAVYLCASSLDWYSEAFFGQGTRLTVV.

The chain combines TRBV27 with TRBJ2-7; possible D gene TRBD2, 5 bases. The CDR3 runs 14 residues. The germline V gene encodes CDR1 MNHEY and CDR2 SMNVEV (reference sequence). V lost 5 bases and J lost 7, with 18 bases in between. The CDR3: CASSPTRGRWEQYF. For the CDR3, the DNA is TGTGCCAGCAGTCCCACCCGGGGTAGGTGGGAGCAGTACTTC.

The chain is built from TRBV5-5 and TRBJ2-1; possible D gene TRBD2, 5 bases. The CDR3 is 16 residues long. Deletions cut 0 bases from V and 2 bases from J, with 12 bases between. Germline V gene data show CDR1 as SGHKS and CDR2 as YYEKEE (reference sequence). The CDR3 coding sequence is TGTGCCAGCAGCTTGGCGCGGGTCGGGCCCTACAATGAGCAGTTCTTC. It is translated as CASSLARVGPYNEQFF.

The chain recombines TRBV7-3 with TRBJ2-1, with TRBD2 matching 11 bases. The V gene's germline CDR1 is SGHTA and CDR2 FQGTGA. The CDR3 runs to 15 residues. J lost 5 bases, V lost 5 bases, and 5 bases had no gene match. For the CDR3, the DNA is TGTGCCAGCAGCCTATCGGGACTAGCGGACAATGAGCAGTTCTTC. Translating gives CASSLSGLADNEQFF.

The chain couples TRBV7-3 to TRBJ2-2; the D is unclear. V dropped 1 base and J dropped 4 bases, with 4 bases sitting between them. Per germline, CDR1 SGHTA and CDR2 FQGTGA. This CDR3 is built from 13 residues. In DNA, the CDR3 is TGTGCCAGCAGCTTAAGGGCCACCGGGGAGCTGTTTTTT. It translates to CASSLRATGELFF.

The rearrangement links TRBV27 to TRBJ2-5; weak D call: TRBD2 (7 bases). With 5 bases removed from V and 1 base from J, the gap between germline ends came to 11 bases. The CDR3 is 14 amino acids. Germline V CDR1 and CDR2: MNHEY, SMNVEV (reference sequence). CDR3 sequence reads: CASSKGGLQETQYF. For the CDR3, the DNA is TGTGCCAGCAGTAAGGGGGGGCTCCAAGAGACCCAGTACTTC.

The chain joins TRBV19 to TRBJ1-1; D is uncertain. Germline CDR1 reads LNHDA; CDR2 reads SQIVND (reference sequence). V dropped 1 base and J dropped 3 bases, with 6 bases sitting between them. The CDR3 has 13 amino acids. In DNA form, the CDR3 reads TGTGCCAGTAGTATAGTCCCAGACACTGAAGCTTTCTTT. This codes for CASSIVPDTEAFF.

The chain recombines TRBV28 with TRBJ2-7; 11 bases are a match to TRBD2. The V segment lost 4 bases and the J segment 0 bases; nucleotides outside the gene matches: 8. Germline V gives CDR1 MDHEN, CDR2 SYDVKM. This CDR3 comprises 17 residues. CDR3 loop: CASSSPLTSGNSYEQYF. The CDR3 DNA reads as TGTGCCAGCAGTTCACCCTTGACTAGCGGGAACTCCTACGAGCAGTACTTC. Filled out from reference TRBV28 and TRBJ2-7, the complete variable domain reads DVKVTQSSRYLVKRTGEKVFLECVQDMDHENMFWYRQDPGLGLRLIYFSYDVKMKEKGDIPEGYSVSREKKERFSLILESASTNQTSMYLCASSSPLTSGNSYEQYFGPGTRLTVT.